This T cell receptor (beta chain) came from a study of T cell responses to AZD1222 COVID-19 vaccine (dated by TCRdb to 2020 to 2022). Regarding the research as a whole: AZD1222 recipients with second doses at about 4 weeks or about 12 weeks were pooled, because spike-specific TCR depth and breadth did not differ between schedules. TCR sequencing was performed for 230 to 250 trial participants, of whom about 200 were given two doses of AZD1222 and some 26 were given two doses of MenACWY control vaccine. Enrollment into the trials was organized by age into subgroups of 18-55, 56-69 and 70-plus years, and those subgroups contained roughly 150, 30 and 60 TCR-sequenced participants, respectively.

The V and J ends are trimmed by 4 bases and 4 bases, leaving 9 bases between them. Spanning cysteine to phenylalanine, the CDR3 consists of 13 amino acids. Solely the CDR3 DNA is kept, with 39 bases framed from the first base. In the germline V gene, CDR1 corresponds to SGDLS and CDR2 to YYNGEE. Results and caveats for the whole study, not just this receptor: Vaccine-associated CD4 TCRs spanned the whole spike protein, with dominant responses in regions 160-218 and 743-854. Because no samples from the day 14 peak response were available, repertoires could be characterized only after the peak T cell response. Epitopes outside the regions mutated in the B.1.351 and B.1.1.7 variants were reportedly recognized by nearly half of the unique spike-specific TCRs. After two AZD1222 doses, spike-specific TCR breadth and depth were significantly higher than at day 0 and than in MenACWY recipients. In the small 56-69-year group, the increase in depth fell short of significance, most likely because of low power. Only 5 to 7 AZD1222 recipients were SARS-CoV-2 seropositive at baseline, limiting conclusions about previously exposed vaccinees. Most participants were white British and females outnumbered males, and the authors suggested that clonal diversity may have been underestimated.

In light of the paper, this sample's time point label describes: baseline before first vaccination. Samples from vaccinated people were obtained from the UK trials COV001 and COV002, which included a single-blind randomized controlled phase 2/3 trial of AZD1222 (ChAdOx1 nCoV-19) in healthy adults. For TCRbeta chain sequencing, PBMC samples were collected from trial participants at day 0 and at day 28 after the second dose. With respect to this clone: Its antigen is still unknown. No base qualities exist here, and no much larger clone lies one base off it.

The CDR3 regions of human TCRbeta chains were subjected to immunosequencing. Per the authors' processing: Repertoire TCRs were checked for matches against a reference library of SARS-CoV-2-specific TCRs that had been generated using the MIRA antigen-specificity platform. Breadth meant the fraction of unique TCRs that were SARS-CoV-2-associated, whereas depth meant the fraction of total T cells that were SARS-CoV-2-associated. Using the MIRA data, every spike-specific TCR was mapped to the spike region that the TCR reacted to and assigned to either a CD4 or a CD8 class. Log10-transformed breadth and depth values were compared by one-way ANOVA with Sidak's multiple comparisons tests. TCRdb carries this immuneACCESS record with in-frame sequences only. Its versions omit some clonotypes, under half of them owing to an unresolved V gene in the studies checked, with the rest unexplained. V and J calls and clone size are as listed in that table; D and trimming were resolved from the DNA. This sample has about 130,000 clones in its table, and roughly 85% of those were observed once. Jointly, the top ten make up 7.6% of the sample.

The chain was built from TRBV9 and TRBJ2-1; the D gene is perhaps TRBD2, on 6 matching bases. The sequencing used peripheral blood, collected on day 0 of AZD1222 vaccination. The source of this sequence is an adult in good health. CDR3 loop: CASSFLAYNEQFF. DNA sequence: TGTGCCAGCAGCTTTCTAGCGTACAATGAGCAGTTCTTC. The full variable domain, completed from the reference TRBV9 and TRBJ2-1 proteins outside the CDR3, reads DSGVTQTPKHLITATGQRVTLRCSPRSGDLSVYWYQQSLDQGLQFLIQYYNGEERAKGNILERFSAQQFPDLHSELNLSSLELGDSALYFCASSFLAYNEQFFGPGTRLTVL.